Each of the 9 T cell receptor beta chains below was sequenced from the same sample in a study of blood T cells in healthy people across ages. A sample-barcoded 5' primer and a J-beta primer mix were used in a second PCR of roughly 7 to 11 cycles. TCRdb recomputed calls from the 5' RACE reads with MiXCR, one row per CDR3 protein. The table shows some 780,000 distinct CDR3 sequences, with roughly three fifths occurring only once. Sequenced sample: blood. The receptor source for this set is a man aged 40-49 years in good health.

The gene calls are TRBV19 and TRBJ2-7, with D maybe TRBD2 (6 bases). The J call may be faulty, since TRBJ2-5 better matches the DNA end. The CDR3 has 16 residues. Germline values: CDR1 LNHDA, CDR2 SQIVND (reference sequence). The CDR3 reads CASSIGLARGRETQYF. CDR3 bases: TGTGCCAGTAGTATAGGGCTAGCGAGGGGTCGGGAGACCCAGTACTTC.

This chain connects TRBV27 to TRBJ2-6; D not certain. Per germline, CDR1 MNHEY and CDR2 SMNVEV (reference sequence). There are 17 residues in the CDR3. V lost 2 bases and J lost 0, with 11 bases in between. CDR3 residues: CASSLRVRDSGANVLTF. The CDR3 DNA is TGTGCCAGCAGTTTAAGGGTCAGAGACTCTGGGGCCAACGTCCTGACTTTC.

The V call is TRBV3-1, the J call TRBJ2-5; TRBD1 agrees at 8 bases. The J call may be in error: the DNA end matches TRBJ2-7 better. CDR1 is LGHDT and CDR2 is YNNKEL in the germline V gene (reference sequence). The CDR3 extends over 15 amino acids. The CDR3 nucleotides are TGTGCCAGCAGCCAAGGACCGGGACAGGCCTACGAGCAGTACTTC. It encodes CASSQGPGQAYEQYF.

V and J are TRBV4-3 and TRBJ2-1; D possibly matches TRBD1 or TRBD2 (7 bases each). Near its end, the DNA agrees better with TRBJ2-7, so the J call may be wrong. The CDR3 loop spans 14 amino acids. Germline assignment: CDR1 LGHNA and CDR2 YSLEER. CDR3 sequence (DNA): TGCGCCAGCAGCCATCAGGGGGGGGACTACGAGCAGTACTTC. It is translated as CASSHQGGDYEQYF.

This clonotype has just a few counts. This chain joins TRBV7-9 and TRBJ2-7; D is perhaps TRBD1 (6 bases). Germline loops: CDR1 SEHNR, CDR2 FQNEAQ (reference sequence). The V and J ends lost 1 base and 0 bases respectively, with 16 bases between them. This CDR3 has 17 amino acids. Here the CDR3 reads CASSLGGVGGISYEQYF. The DNA for the CDR3 is TGTGCCAGCAGCTTAGGTGGCGTAGGGGGAATCTCCTACGAGCAGTACTTC.

V usage is TRBV6-5 and J usage is TRBJ1-2, with 12 positions matching TRBD1. CDR1 is MNHEY, CDR2 SVGAGI, per germline. With V trimmed by 4 bases and J by 8 bases, 11 bases remained unmatched. This CDR3 has 16 residues. CDR3 nucleotide sequence: TGTGCCAGCAGTTCCGGGACAGGGGGCGCCCCCAGGGGCTACACCTTC. Its translation: CASSSGTGGAPRGYTF.

This sequence joins TRBV5-1 and TRBJ2-3; D might be TRBD1 (6 bases). CDR3 length equals 16 residues. The V gene lost 1 base and the J gene lost 2 bases, with 14 bases spanning the gap. CDR1 and CDR2 from the germline V gene are SGHRS and YFSETQ. The DNA of the CDR3 is TGCGCCAGCAGCTTGCCGGACAGCGAAATCACAGATACGCAGTATTTT. Its protein product is CASSLPDSEITDTQYF.

The V gene is TRBV20-1, the J gene TRBJ2-1, with D possibly TRBD2 on 5 matching bases. The CDR3 runs 11 residues. The V end lost 1 base, the J end lost 9 bases, and 7 bases lay between the germline ends. CDR1 and CDR2 from the germline V gene are DFQATT and SNEGSKA (reference sequence). The CDR3 reads CSARADSEQFF. CDR3 nucleotide sequence: TGCAGTGCTAGAGCGGACTCTGAGCAGTTCTTC.

The genes are TRBV28 and TRBJ2-5; TRBD2 might be the D (5 bases). This CDR3 comprises 16 residues. Germline-derived CDR1 and CDR2 are MDHEN and SYDVKM. V was clipped by 4 bases and J by 0 bases, with 15 bases between them. The DNA for the CDR3 is TGTGCCAGCAGTTCGCTACTAGGCCCCTACCAAGAGACCCAGTACTTC. It specifies CASSSLLGPYQETQYF.